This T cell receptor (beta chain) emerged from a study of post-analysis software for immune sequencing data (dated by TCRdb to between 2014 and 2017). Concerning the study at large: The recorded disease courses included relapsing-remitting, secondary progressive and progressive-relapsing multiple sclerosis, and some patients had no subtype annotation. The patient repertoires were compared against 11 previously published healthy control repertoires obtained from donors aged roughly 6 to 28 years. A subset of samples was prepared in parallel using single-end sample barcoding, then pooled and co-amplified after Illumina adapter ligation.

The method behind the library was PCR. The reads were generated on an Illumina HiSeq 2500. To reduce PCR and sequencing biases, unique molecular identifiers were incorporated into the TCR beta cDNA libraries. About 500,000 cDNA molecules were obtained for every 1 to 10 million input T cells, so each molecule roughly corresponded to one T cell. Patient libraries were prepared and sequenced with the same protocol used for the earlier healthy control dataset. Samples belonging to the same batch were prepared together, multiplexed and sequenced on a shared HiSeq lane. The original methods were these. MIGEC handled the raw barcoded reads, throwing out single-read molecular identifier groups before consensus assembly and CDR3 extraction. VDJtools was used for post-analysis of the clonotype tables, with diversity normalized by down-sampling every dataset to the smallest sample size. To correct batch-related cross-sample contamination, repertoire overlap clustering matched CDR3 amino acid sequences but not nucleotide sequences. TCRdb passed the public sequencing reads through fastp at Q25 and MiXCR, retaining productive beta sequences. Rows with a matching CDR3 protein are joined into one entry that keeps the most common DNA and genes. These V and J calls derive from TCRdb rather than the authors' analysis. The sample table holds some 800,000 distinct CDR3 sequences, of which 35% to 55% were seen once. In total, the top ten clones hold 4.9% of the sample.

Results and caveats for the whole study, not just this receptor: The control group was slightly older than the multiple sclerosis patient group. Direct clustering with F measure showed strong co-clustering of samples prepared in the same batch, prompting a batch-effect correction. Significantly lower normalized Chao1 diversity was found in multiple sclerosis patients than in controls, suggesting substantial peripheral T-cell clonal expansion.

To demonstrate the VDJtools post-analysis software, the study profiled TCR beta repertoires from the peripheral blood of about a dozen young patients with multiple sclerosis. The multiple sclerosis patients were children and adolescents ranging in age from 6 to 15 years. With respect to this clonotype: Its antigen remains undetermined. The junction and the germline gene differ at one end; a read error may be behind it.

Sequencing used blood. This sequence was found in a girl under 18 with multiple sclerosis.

In nucleotides, the sequence is TGTGCCAGCAACCAAGATTGGCAGGAGCAGTACTTC. The translation is CASNQDWQEQYF. This sequence uses TRBV3-1 and TRBJ2-5, with the D gene not confidently named. The CDR3 goes from the cysteine to the phenylalanine over 12 residues. The sequence is cut down to CDR3 DNA, 36 bases in frame from base 1. Reading the germline V gene (reference sequence) gives CDR1 LGHDT and CDR2 YNNKEL.